This section outlines one TCR beta chain sequence together with its context. Which antigen it targets is not known. The sample holds no much larger clone one base away, and base qualities are not on file. Reading the germline V gene (reference sequence) gives CDR1 WNHNN and CDR2 SYGVQD. The trim is 3 bases for V and 2 bases for J, with a gap of 14 bases between the germline ends. Measured from the cysteine to the phenylalanine, the CDR3 is 15 residues long. Only the CDR3 DNA stays, 45 bases, in frame from base 1. This sample stems from a study of OX40 agonist ivuxolimab in advanced cancers. General notes on the study: Ivuxolimab, which targeted the costimulatory receptor OX40 (CD134), was an agonistic, fully human IgG2 monoclonal antibody. Prior anti-PD-1, anti-PD-L1 or anti-CTLA-4 therapy was permitted, and checkpoint inhibitors had been received by less than 45% of dose-escalation patients. The dose-escalation cohort was around 83% male with a mean age of about 54 years, ranging from roughly 20 to 80. Partial responses were achieved by three dose-escalation patients, of whom one had hepatocellular carcinoma and two had cutaneous melanoma. The point of sequencing TCRbeta in the periphery was to test whether ivuxolimab changed TCR sequence diversity and drove clonal T-cell expansion. Intravenous ivuxolimab was administered to patients every 2 weeks at six dose levels: 0.01, 0.1, 0.3, 1.5, 3 and 10 mg/kg. The paper covers the monotherapy dose-escalation part of the phase I ivuxolimab trial, which included N ≈ 50 patients. Of the 52 patients in dose escalation, some 19 had hepatocellular carcinoma, some 15 had melanoma, 9 had renal cell carcinoma and 9 had head and neck cancer.

The trial excluded patients who had a history of autoimmune disease or who were on systemic immunosuppression. In every dose cohort, peripheral blood was drawn for TCR sequencing at baseline, cycle 4 day 1, and cycle 7 day 1. The samples were taken from a phase I, first-in-human, multicenter, open-label dose-escalation trial of ivuxolimab. The trial enrolled adults with locally advanced or metastatic head and neck squamous cell, hepatocellular, melanoma or renal cell carcinoma. Before TCR sequencing, CD4+ T cells and CD8+ T cells were sorted from peripheral blood as separate populations. Genomic DNA was extracted from sorted cells for sequencing of the TCRbeta CDR3 region. The immunoSEQ Assay was used for sequencing of TCRbeta CDR3 regions. The source is immuneACCESS, and TCRdb retained only in-frame sequences with V and J called. Part of the clones is not carried over; for the studies checked, unresolved V genes explain less than half of this, and the remainder is unexplained. The sample table records approximately 68,000 clones; 85% to 90% of these occur just once. The top ten constitute 0.85% to 0.95% of the sample.

The paper as a whole reports these results and caveats: In the 0.1-3.0 mg/kg groups, partial responders were among the patients with the lowest normalized peripheral clonal expansion, particularly in CD8+ T cells. On average, CD8+ T cells showed more expanded clones than CD4+ T cells after ivuxolimab. Low levels of normalized T-cell clonal expansion were also seen in some patients who did not respond. Clonal expansion of both CD4+ and CD8+ blood T cells was observed from baseline to week 6 at doses 0.1 to 3.0 mg/kg. Which antigens the clonally expanded peripheral T cells were specific for was not determined.

In this chain, TRBV10-1 is recombined with TRBJ2-7; the D gene cannot be resolved reliably. This receptor was taken from an adult with an advanced solid tumor such as melanoma, head and neck, liver or kidney cancer. The specimen was CD4+ or CD8+ T cells sorted from blood, collected in a trial of the OX40 agonist ivuxolimab. CDR3 sequence: CASSDTATSTYEQYF. The sequenced DNA: TGCGCCAGCAGTGATACCGCGACAAGTACCTACGAGCAGTACTTC.